This passage covers 6 T cell receptor beta chains from one sample sequenced in a study of blood T cell repertoires in COVID-19 (dated by TCRdb to between 2020 and 2021). The method behind the library was the immunoSEQ multiplex PCR assay. This immuneACCESS table, as held by TCRdb, lists in-frame sequences with V and J called but not all clones. Of the missing ones, under half trace to an unresolved V gene in checked studies; the others have no known cause. Present in this sample are roughly 250,000 clones, 85% to 90% of which were seen just once. Around 0.8% of the sample is in the top ten clones. Sequencing input: peripheral blood. These receptors all stem from a young man with acute or convalescent COVID-19.

The V call is TRBV7-2, the J call TRBJ1-2; D is ambiguous. This CDR3 spans 15 amino acids. The germline CDR1 and CDR2 sequences are SGHTA and FQGNSA. The V gene lost 4 bases and the J gene lost 9 bases, with 21 bases spanning the gap. CDR3: CASSSFLTERSSYTF. The CDR3 DNA is TGTGCCAGCAGCTCGTTCTTGACGGAAAGGAGTAGCTACACCTTC.

The chain uses TRBV10-2 and TRBJ2-2, with TRBD1 as a possible D gene (5 bases). In germline, CDR1 is WSHSY, CDR2 SAAADI. The CDR3 covers 14 residues. Trimming stripped 8 bases from V and 5 bases from J, with 15 bases between. The CDR3 here is CASFFRGGTGELFF. CDR3 coding DNA: TGCGCCAGCTTCTTTAGGGGTGGAACCGGGGAGCTGTTTTTT.

The rearrangement joins TRBV25-1 to TRBJ2-5; possibly TRBD1 for D (6 bases). The germline V gene has CDR1 MGHDK and CDR2 SYGVNS. The length of the CDR3 is 15 residues. The ends were cut back, 4 bases at V and 2 bases at J, with 14 bases in the middle. The CDR3 DNA sequence: TGTGCCAGCAGTGGAGGGGGAAGAAAACAAGAGACCCAGTACTTC. This encodes CASSGGGRKQETQYF.

The V and J genes are TRBV7-2 and TRBJ1-1; TRBD1 matches at 8 bases. This CDR3 has 12 residues. Germline V CDR1 and CDR2: SGHTA, FQGNSA. The ends lost 4 bases at V and 11 bases at J; junction bases unmatched: 6. The CDR3 coding sequence is TGTGCCAGCAGCTCGGACAGGGTGAATGCTTTCTTT. Its translation: CASSSDRVNAFF.

The CDR3 sequence: CASSESGGLAMETQYF. The CDR3 nucleotides read TGCGCCAGCAGTGAGTCGGGGGGACTAGCGATGGAGACCCAGTACTTC. The chain is built from TRBV10-1 and TRBJ2-5, with 10 bases matching TRBD2. Germline lookup yields CDR1 WNHNN and CDR2 SYGVQD (reference sequence). CDR3 length equals 16 residues. After removal of 0 bases from V and 5 bases from J, the junction contained 6 bases not matched to a gene.

This clone has just one count. The rearrangement uses TRBV6-4 and TRBJ1-1, with D unresolved. Trimming removed 6 bases from V and 4 bases from J, with 15 bases in between. This CDR3 has 14 amino acids. Germline V CDR1 and CDR2: MRHNA, SNTAGT. This CDR3 is CASSPNRYSTEAFF. CDR3 DNA: TGTGCCAGCAGCCCAAACAGATACTCCACTGAAGCTTTCTTT.